These T cell receptor beta chains were read from a single sample in a study of blood T cell repertoires in COVID-19. Sequencing was performed with immunoSEQ multiplex PCR; in TCRdb, only in-frame clones are kept and a portion is missing. The profile shows 150,000 to 250,000 clones, around four fifths of them singletons. Sequencing input: PBMCs or T cells enriched from blood (not recorded which). All receptors come from a man in his forties who had recovered from COVID-19. The CDR3 runs from the conserved cysteine through the conserved F or W. The order of the fields is J gene, D gene, clone size, CDR3 length, V gene, CDR3 protein, CDR3 DNA. The D gene is left open where the match is weak. Some rows mark clone size as missing; the rest say once, few, many or name a class of expanded clone.

>TRBJ2-5|TRBD2|NA|16|TRBV6-2/TRBV6-3
CASSSSGITSGETQYF
TGTGCCAGCAGTTCCTCGGGAATCACTAGCGGGGAGACCCAGTACTTC
>TRBJ1-2|NA|NA|11|TRBV29-1
CSVEAGGGYTF
TGCAGCGTTGAAGCGGGGGGCGGCTACACCTTC
>TRBJ2-1|NA|NA|15|TRBV9
CASSVDGRGDNEQFF
TGTGCCAGCAGCGTAGATGGGAGGGGGGACAATGAGCAGTTCTTC
>TRBJ2-1|TRBD2|NA|13|TRBV2
CASTGLGYNEQFF
TGTGCCAGCACGGGACTAGGTTACAATGAGCAGTTCTTC
>TRBJ2-7|NA|NA|14|TRBV5-1
CASSPDLGSYEQYF
TGCGCCAGCAGCCCGGACTTAGGCTCCTACGAGCAGTACTTC
>TRBJ2-2|NA|NA|14|TRBV19
CASTRGQNTGELFF
TGTGCCAGTACCCGAGGCCAGAACACCGGGGAGCTGTTTTTT
>TRBJ1-5|NA|NA|14|TRBV5-8
CASSLWQNNQPQHF
TGTGCCAGCAGCTTGTGGCAGAACAATCAGCCCCAGCATTTT
>TRBJ1-6|NA|NA|15|TRBV7-3
CASSLNPGEVSPLHF
TGTGCCAGCAGCTTAAATCCGGGAGAGGTTTCACCCCTCCACTTT
>TRBJ1-3|NA|NA|15|TRBV3-1/TRBV3-2
CASSPQGSSGNTIYF
TGTGCCAGCAGCCCCCAGGGGAGCTCTGGAAACACCATATATTTT
>TRBJ2-1|TRBD2|NA|15|TRBV19
CASSIELAGEAEQFF
TGTGCCAGTAGTATAGAACTAGCGGGAGAGGCTGAGCAGTTCTTC
>TRBJ1-4|NA|NA|14|TRBV7-9
CASSLGAGFEKLFF
TGTGCCAGCAGCTTGGGGGCAGGGTTTGAAAAACTGTTTTTT
>TRBJ1-6|NA|NA|14|TRBV3-1/TRBV3-2
CASRQQQGNSPLHF
TGTGCCAGCAGACAACAACAGGGTAATTCACCCCTCCACTTT
>TRBJ2-1|NA|NA|14|TRBV5-1
CASSSGQSYNEQFF
TGCGCCAGCAGCTCGGGACAATCCTACAATGAGCAGTTCTTC
>TRBJ1-2|NA|NA|15|TRBV7-8
CASSLKTQGLRGYTF
TGTGCCAGCAGCTTAAAGACCCAGGGGCTTCGTGGCTACACCTTC
>TRBJ2-6|NA|NA|18|TRBV11-2
CASNDRRTAFSGANVLTF
TGTGCCAGCAACGATAGACGGACAGCGTTCTCTGGGGCCAACGTCCTGACTTTC
>TRBJ2-3|TRBD2|NA|15|TRBV28
CASSVQTSGTDTQYF
TGTGCCAGCAGTGTACAGACTAGCGGCACAGATACGCAGTATTTT
>TRBJ1-2|NA|NA|14|TRBV28
CASSGDLFPYGYTF
TGTGCCAGCAGTGGGGACTTGTTTCCGTATGGCTACACCTTC
>TRBJ2-1|TRBD2|NA|15|TRBV3-1/TRBV3-2
CASSQMAGGHNEQFF
TGTGCCAGCAGCCAAATGGCGGGAGGACACAATGAGCAGTTCTTC
>TRBJ2-5|TRBD1|NA|12|TRBV19
CATSDRPETQYF
TGTGCCACCTCGGACAGGCCGGAGACCCAGTACTTC
>TRBJ2-3|TRBD1|NA|16|TRBV27
CASSFLLGQGTDTQYF
TGTGCCAGCAGTTTTTTACTGGGACAGGGTACAGATACGCAGTATTTT
>TRBJ1-1|NA|NA|17|TRBV28
CASSYGQVGIMNTEAFF
TGTGCCAGCAGTTACGGTCAGGTCGGGATTATGAACACTGAAGCTTTCTTT
>TRBJ2-3|TRBD2|NA|16|TRBV10-3
CAISRELAATTDTQYF
TGTGCCATCAGCCGAGAGCTAGCGGCCACCACAGATACGCAGTATTTT
>TRBJ2-5|NA|few|14|TRBV5-4
CASSRESGQETQYF
TGTGCCAGCAGCCGGGAGAGCGGACAAGAGACCCAGTACTTC
>TRBJ1-1|TRBD1|NA|16|TRBV18
CASSPFQGEMNTEAFF
TGTGCCAGCTCACCATTCCAGGGGGAAATGAACACTGAAGCTTTCTTT
>TRBJ2-7|TRBD1|NA|13|TRBV10-1
CASSPGQSYEQYF
TGCGCCAGTAGTCCGGGACAGTCCTACGAGCAGTACTTC
>TRBJ1-3|NA|NA|15|TRBV5-4
CASSLDQGTGNTIYF
TGTGCCAGCAGCTTGGATCAGGGGACTGGAAACACCATATATTTT
>TRBJ1-1|NA|NA|15|TRBV15
CATSRTVTGNTEAFF
TGTGCCACCAGCAGGACAGTAACAGGGAACACTGAAGCTTTCTTT